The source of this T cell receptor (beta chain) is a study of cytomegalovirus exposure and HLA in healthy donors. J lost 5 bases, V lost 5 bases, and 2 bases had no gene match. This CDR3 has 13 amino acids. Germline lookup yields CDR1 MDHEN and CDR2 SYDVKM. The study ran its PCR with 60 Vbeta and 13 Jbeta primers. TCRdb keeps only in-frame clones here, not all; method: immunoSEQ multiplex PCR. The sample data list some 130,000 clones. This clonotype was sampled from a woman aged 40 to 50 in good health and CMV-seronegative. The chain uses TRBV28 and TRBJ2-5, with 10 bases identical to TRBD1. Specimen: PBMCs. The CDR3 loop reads CASSEGQGETQYF. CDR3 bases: TGTGCCAGCAGTGAGGGACAGGGGGAGACCCAGTACTTC.